Presented here are 18 T cell receptor beta chains from one specimen sequenced in a study of T cells in Graves' hyperthyroidism and ophthalmopathy. The CDR3 regions of TCR beta were amplified from RNA transcripts. HTBI primers drove first-round RT-PCR of the TCR CDR3. TCRdb processed the multiplex PCR reads anew with MiXCR; each CDR3 protein has one entry. The table shows 370,000 or so distinct CDR3 sequences, with 20% to 30% occurring only once. Material for sequencing was blood. The receptors derive from a man aged 45-65 years with Graves' hyperthyroidism.

This rearrangement joins TRBV6-5 to TRBJ1-1; D is undetermined. V dropped 0 bases and J dropped 7 bases, with 12 bases sitting between them. This CDR3 is 14 amino acids long. Germline V gene sequence: CDR1 MNHEY, CDR2 SVGAGI. The CDR3 nucleotides read TGTGCCAGCAGTTACTCGACGGAGTCCTATGAAGCTTTCTTT. It translates to CASSYSTESYEAFF.

In this sample, this clonotype turned up many times. This rearrangement joins TRBV7-9 to TRBJ2-7, with 12 bases aligning to TRBD1. Looked up from germline, CDR1 is SEHNR and CDR2 is FQNEAQ (reference sequence). V shed 5 bases, J shed 4 bases, and the junction held 9 bases outside the gene matches. The CDR3 length is 16 residues. The CDR3 DNA sequence: TGTGCCAGCAGCCCGACCGGGACAGGGGGCTATTACGAGCAGTACTTC. This gives the protein CASSPTGTGGYYEQYF.

This clonotype has a handful of counts. The V gene is TRBV30, the J gene TRBJ1-5; no clear D. The germline V gene encodes CDR1 GTSNPN and CDR2 SVGIG (reference sequence). Trimming took 2 bases from V and 0 from J, leaving 5 bases between them. The CDR3 consists of 13 residues. The CDR3 nucleotides read TGTGCCTGGAGTCCTAATAGCAATCAGCCCCAGCATTTT. It encodes CAWSPNSNQPQHF.

The chain is built from TRBV7-9 and TRBJ2-2, with TRBD2 identical over 12 bases. Germline assignment: CDR1 SEHNR and CDR2 FQNEAQ (reference sequence). V lost 5 bases, J lost 7 bases, and 8 bases stayed unmatched. CDR3 length equals 16 residues. This CDR3 is CASSALAGGTGGELFF. As DNA, the CDR3 is TGTGCCAGCAGCGCACTAGCGGGAGGTACCGGCGGGGAGCTGTTTTTT.

This chain links TRBV3-1 with TRBJ2-7; D gene unclear. CDR3 length: 13 residues. V shed 1 base and J shed 4 bases, with 8 bases lying between them. Germline CDR1 LGHDT, CDR2 YNNKEL (reference sequence). DNA for the CDR3: TGTGCCAGCAGCCAAGGAGGTGTTTACGAGCAGTACTTC. It yields the protein CASSQGGVYEQYF.

The gene calls are TRBV12-3 or TRBV12-4 and TRBJ2-7; weak D call: TRBD2 (6 bases). This CDR3 region has 14 residues. Trimming took off 5 bases at V and 4 bases at J, with 15 bases between the two ends. CDR3 DNA sequence: TGTGCCAGCAGTGGTGGGGGGAGCAAATACGAGCAGTACTTC. It codes for CASSGGGSKYEQYF.

This clonotype was detected many times. CDR3 residues: CASSLPRDNAEQYF. In DNA form, the CDR3 reads TGTGCCAGCAGTCTCCCGCGTGATAATGCCGAGCAGTACTTC. The genes are TRBV6-1 and TRBJ2-7; no reliable D call. The germline V gene has CDR1 MNHNS and CDR2 SASEGT. The V gene lost 5 bases and the J gene lost 6 bases, with 17 bases spanning the gap. CDR3 length: 14 residues.

The chain couples TRBV6-9 to TRBJ1-3, with no clear D. Germline CDR1 is MNHGY and CDR2 is SVAAGI. This CDR3 is 15 amino acids long. Trimming removed 2 bases from V and 0 bases from J, with 8 bases in between. The CDR3 DNA sequence: TGTGCCAGCAGTTATGCGGGGTACTCTGGAAACACCATATATTTT. Its protein is CASSYAGYSGNTIYF.

This chain uses TRBV6-1 with TRBJ2-5; 10 nucleotides match TRBD1. V trimming: 6 bases; J trimming: 3 bases; junction bases outside the gene matches: 7. The CDR3 covers 15 residues. Germline values: CDR1 MNHNS, CDR2 SASEGT. This CDR3 is CASRDRQGAKETQYF. CDR3 sequence (DNA): TGTGCCAGCAGGGACCGACAGGGGGCAAAAGAGACCCAGTACTTC.

This clonotype turned up a few times. The chain uses TRBV27 and TRBJ2-7, with D possibly TRBD2 on 6 matching bases. Germline V gives CDR1 MNHEY, CDR2 SMNVEV (reference sequence). Trimming cost V 3 bases and J 0 bases, with 12 bases left between them. The CDR3 length is 15 residues. The CDR3 nucleotides read TGTGCCAGCAGTTTCAGAGCCGGGAGCTCCTACGAGCAGTACTTC. This translates into CASSFRAGSSYEQYF.

This clonotype was seen only a few times. The gene calls are TRBV12-3 or TRBV12-4 and TRBJ2-7, with 9 bases aligning to TRBD2. This CDR3 comprises 12 residues. Unmatched junction bases numbered 3, after V lost 5 bases and J lost 7 bases. CDR3 region: CASSVGLAEQYF. CDR3 bases: TGTGCCAGCAGTGTAGGACTAGCGGAGCAGTACTTC.

This clonotype was counted at least ten times. The chain links TRBV5-1 to TRBJ1-1, with 7 bases fitting TRBD1. Germline V gives CDR1 SGHRS, CDR2 YFSETQ. This CDR3 is built from 14 residues. With 5 bases clipped from V and 0 bases from J, the junction kept 4 bases outside the gene matches. CDR3 residues: CASSLTGVNTEAFF. For the CDR3, the DNA is TGCGCCAGCAGTTTAACAGGGGTGAACACTGAAGCTTTCTTT.

V is TRBV28 and J is TRBJ2-3; maybe TRBD2 (5 bases). Germline lookup yields CDR1 MDHEN and CDR2 SYDVKM. CDR3 length: 16 amino acids. V lost 5 bases to trimming and J lost 1 base, with 16 bases between them. The CDR3 spells CASSPSRAVGTDTQYF. The DNA for the CDR3 is TGTGCCAGCAGTCCATCCCGAGCGGTAGGCACAGATACGCAGTATTTT.

A word on this clonotype: This could be a read error, since a much larger clone is one nucleotide away. This chain links TRBV3-1 with TRBJ1-2; TRBD1 agrees at 7 bases. CDR1 is LGHDT, CDR2 YNNKEL, per germline (reference sequence). This CDR3 region has 15 residues. The CDR3 reads CAGSQGTGANYGYTF. CDR3 DNA sequence: TGTGCCGGCAGCCAAGGTACAGGGGCTAACTATGGCTACACCTTC.

V is TRBV7-3 and J is TRBJ2-7, with 7 bases fitting TRBD1. This CDR3 has 15 amino acids. V lost 5 bases to trimming and J lost 3 bases; unmatched junction nucleotides: 10. Germline V gives CDR1 SGHTA, CDR2 FQGTGA. CDR3 residues: CASSQSTGMGYEQYF. DNA for the CDR3: TGTGCCAGCAGCCAATCGACAGGGATGGGCTACGAGCAGTACTTC.

The sample holds a few counts of this clonotype. The rearrangement uses TRBV7-3 and TRBJ2-3; weak D call: TRBD2 (6 bases). Trimming stripped 4 bases from V and 1 base from J, with 12 bases between. The CDR3 loop spans 15 amino acids. Germline values: CDR1 SGHTA, CDR2 FQGTGA. In nucleotides, the CDR3 is TGTGCCAGCAGCTCGGACGGGGGAGGCACAGATACGCAGTATTTT. Amino acids: CASSSDGGGTDTQYF.

This chain joins TRBV15 and TRBJ2-1, with TRBD1 matching over 7 bases. V lost 0 bases, J lost 0 bases, and 5 bases stayed unmatched. The CDR3 is made up of 17 amino acids. Per germline, CDR1 LNHNV and CDR2 YYDKDF (reference sequence). The chain's CDR3 is CATSRDLGTDSYNEQFF. As DNA, the CDR3 is TGTGCCACCAGCAGAGACCTCGGGACAGACTCCTACAATGAGCAGTTCTTC.

In regard to this clonotype: A junction boundary mismatches the germline segment, possibly from a read error. The chain recombines TRBV7-9 with TRBJ2-5; TRBD2 matches 11 bases. Per germline, CDR1 SEHNR and CDR2 FQNEAQ (reference sequence). This CDR3 comprises 18 residues. The CDR3 DNA sequence: TGTGCCAGCAGTTTAGCCATCGGGACTAGCGGTTACCAAGAGACCCAGTACTTC. Residues: CASSLAIGTSGYQETQYF.